The present TCR beta chain was sequenced within a study of identical twins. A single record per CDR3 protein comes from TCRdb applying MiXCR to the 5' RACE reads. The table has 400,000 to 500,000 distinct CDR3 sequences, roughly an eighth seen once. These data are also associated with another study on yellow fever vaccine responses in identical twins.

This TCR was recovered from a woman aged 18-29 years in good health. The material sequenced was CD4+ T cells sorted from blood.

CDR3 sequence reads: CAISSGTGRQETQYF. In nucleotides, the CDR3 is TGTGCCATCAGCTCCGGGACAGGCCGCCAAGAGACCCAGTACTTC. The chain couples TRBV10-3 to TRBJ2-5; 8 positions match TRBD1. The V gene's germline CDR1 is ENHRY and CDR2 SYGVKD. With 6 bases clipped from V and 1 base from J, the junction kept 7 bases outside the gene matches. This CDR3 comprises 15 residues.